The clone carrying this T cell receptor beta chain was found many times. Antigen unknown. In germline, CDR1 is MNHEY, CDR2 SVGAGI. V was pared by 6 bases and J by 2 bases, with 13 bases between. The CDR3 totals 14 residues. Treg sorting used a CD4+CD25+CD127-/low gate. Study results and caveats: Tumor Tregs overlapped most with tumor, then blood, naive CD4+ cells. The larger cohort examined one V-J beta rearrangement, not whole repertoires. In terms of TCR gene usage, tumor memory CD4+ T cells clustered together with blood and lymph node memory CD4+ cells, as well as with lymph node naive CD4+ cells.

Full-length variable regions came from constant-region reverse primers plus semi-nested Nested Universal Primer A PCR. TCRdb analysed the 5' RACE reads with MiXCR anew, one entry per CDR3 protein. Of over 40,000 distinct CDR3 sequences listed, approximately 23% were seen once; the top ten hold 3.5% to 4.5%. This TCR was sampled from a female donor with breast cancer. The chain carries TRBV6-5 and TRBJ1-1; D remains ambiguous. The sequencing sample was made of Tregs sorted from a lymph node. The CDR3 DNA is TGTGCCAGCAGGGACCGGGAGCCTAACACTGAAGCTTTCTTT. Protein product: CASRDREPNTEAFF.